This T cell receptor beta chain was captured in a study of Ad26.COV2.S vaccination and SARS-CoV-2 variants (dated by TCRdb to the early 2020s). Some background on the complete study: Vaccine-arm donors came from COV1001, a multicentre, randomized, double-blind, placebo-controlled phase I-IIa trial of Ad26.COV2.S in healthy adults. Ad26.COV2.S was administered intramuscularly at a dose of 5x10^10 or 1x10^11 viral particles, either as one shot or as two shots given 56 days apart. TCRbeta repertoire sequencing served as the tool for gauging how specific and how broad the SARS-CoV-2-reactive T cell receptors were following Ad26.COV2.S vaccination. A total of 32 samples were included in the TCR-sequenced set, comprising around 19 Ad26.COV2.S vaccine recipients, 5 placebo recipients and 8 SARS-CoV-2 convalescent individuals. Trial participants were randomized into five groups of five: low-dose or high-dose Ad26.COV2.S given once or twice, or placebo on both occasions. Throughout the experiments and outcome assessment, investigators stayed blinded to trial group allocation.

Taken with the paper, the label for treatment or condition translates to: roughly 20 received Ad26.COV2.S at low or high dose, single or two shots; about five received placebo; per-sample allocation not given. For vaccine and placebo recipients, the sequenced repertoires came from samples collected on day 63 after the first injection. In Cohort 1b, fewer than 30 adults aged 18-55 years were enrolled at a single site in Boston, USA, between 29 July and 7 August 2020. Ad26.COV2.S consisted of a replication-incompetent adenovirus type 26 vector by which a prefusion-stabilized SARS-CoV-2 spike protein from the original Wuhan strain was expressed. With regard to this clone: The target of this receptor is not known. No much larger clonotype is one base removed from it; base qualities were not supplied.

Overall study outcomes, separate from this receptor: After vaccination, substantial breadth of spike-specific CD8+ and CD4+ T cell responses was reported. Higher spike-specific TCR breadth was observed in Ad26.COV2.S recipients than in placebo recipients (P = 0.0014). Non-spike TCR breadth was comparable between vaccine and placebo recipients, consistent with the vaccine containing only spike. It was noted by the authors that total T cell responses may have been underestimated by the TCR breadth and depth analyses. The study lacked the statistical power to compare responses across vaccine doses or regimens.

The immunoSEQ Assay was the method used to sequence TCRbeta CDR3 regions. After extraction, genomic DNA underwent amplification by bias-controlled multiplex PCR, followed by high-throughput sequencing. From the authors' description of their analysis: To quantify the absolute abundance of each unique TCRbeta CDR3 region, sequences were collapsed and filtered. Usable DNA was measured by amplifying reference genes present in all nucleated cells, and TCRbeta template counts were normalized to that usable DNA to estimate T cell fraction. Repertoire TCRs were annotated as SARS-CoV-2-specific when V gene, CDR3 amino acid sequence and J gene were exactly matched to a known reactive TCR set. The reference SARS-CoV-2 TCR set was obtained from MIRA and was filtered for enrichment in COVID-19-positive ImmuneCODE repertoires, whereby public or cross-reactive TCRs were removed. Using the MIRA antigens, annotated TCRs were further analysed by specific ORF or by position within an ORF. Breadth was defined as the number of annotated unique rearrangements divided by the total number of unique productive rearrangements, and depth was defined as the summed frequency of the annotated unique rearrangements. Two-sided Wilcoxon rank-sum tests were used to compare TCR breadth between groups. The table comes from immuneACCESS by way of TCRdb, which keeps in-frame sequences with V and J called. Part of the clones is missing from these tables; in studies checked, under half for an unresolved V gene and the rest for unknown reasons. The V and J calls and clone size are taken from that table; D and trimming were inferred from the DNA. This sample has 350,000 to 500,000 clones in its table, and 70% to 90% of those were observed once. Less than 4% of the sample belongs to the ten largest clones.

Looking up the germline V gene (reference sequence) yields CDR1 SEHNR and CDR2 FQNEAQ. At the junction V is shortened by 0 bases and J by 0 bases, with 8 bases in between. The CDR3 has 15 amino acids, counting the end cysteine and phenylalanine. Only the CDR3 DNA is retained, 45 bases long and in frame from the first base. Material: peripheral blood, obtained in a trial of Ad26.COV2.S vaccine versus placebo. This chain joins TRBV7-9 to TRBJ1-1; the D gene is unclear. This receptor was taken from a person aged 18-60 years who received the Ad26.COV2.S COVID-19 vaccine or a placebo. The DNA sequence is TGTGCCAGCAGCTTAGCTATCAGTTTGAACACTGAAGCTTTCTTT. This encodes CASSLAISLNTEAFF. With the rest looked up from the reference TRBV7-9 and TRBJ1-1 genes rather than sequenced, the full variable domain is DTGVSQNPRHKITKRGQNVTFRCDPISEHNRLYWYRQTLGQGPEFLTYFQNEAQLEKSRLLSDRFSAERPKGSFSTLEIQRTEQGDSAMYLCASSLAISLNTEAFFGQGTRLTVV.